This is a list of T cell receptor beta chains from one sample in a study of blood T cell repertoires in COVID-19. TCRdb keeps only in-frame clones here, not all; method: immunoSEQ multiplex PCR. Here the sample spans 120,000 to 150,000 clones, roughly four fifths being singletons. Sequencing input: peripheral blood. These receptors came from a human donor with acute or convalescent COVID-19. The donor label of this sample is uncertain. Each CDR3 is given with its conserved first and last residue. The D gene is left open where the match is weak. For some rows the clone size is stated as once, few or many, or as a class when expanded; others skip it.

clone size	D gene	J gene	V gene	CDR3 protein	CDR3 DNA
.	TRBD1	TRBJ1-5	TRBV19	CASSLTGEVGNQPQHF	TGTGCCAGTAGTCTAACAGGGGAAGTCGGCAATCAGCCCCAGCATTTT
.	.	TRBJ2-1	TRBV19	CASSMSYGYNEQFF	TGTGCCAGTAGTATGAGTTACGGCTACAATGAGCAGTTCTTC
few	TRBD1	TRBJ1-6	TRBV7-2	CASSPPGQGNSPLHF	TGTGCCAGCAGCCCACCGGGACAGGGGAATTCACCCCTCCACTTT
.	TRBD1	TRBJ2-5	TRBV6-5	CASSLLQGAETQYF	TGTGCCAGCAGCCTACTCCAGGGGGCGGAGACCCAGTACTTC
.	TRBD2	TRBJ2-7	TRBV5-6	CASSSTTSGGTYEQYF	TGTGCCAGCAGCTCCACCACTAGCGGGGGGACCTACGAGCAGTACTTC
.	TRBD1	TRBJ2-5	TRBV14	CASSGTVPSGTQYF	TGTGCCAGCAGTGGGACAGTCCCTTCGGGGACCCAGTACTTC
.	.	TRBJ2-3	TRBV12-3/TRBV12-4	CASRVGADTQYF	TGTGCCAGCAGAGTCGGGGCAGATACGCAGTATTTT
.	TRBD2	TRBJ2-1	TRBV5-6	CASSLGLDDGEQFF	TGTGCCAGCAGCCTTGGACTAGACGACGGTGAGCAGTTCTTC
.	TRBD1	TRBJ1-3	TRBV3-1/TRBV3-2	CASSPNLGDSSGNTIYF	TGTGCCAGCAGCCCGAACCTTGGGGACAGCTCTGGAAACACCATATATTTT
.	TRBD1	TRBJ1-6	TRBV5-6	CASSFIQGASPLHF	TGTGCCAGCAGCTTTATACAGGGGGCTTCACCCCTCCACTTT
few	.	TRBJ2-2	TRBV9	CASSVADPSRELFF	TGTGCCAGCAGCGTAGCTGACCCTAGCCGGGAGCTGTTTTTT
.	.	TRBJ1-1	TRBV5-1	CASSQSAVNTEAFF	TGCGCCAGCAGCCAATCCGCAGTGAACACTGAAGCTTTCTTT
.	.	TRBJ1-1	TRBV30	CAWSVQGTEAFF	TGTGCCTGGAGTGTACAGGGCACTGAAGCTTTCTTT
.	.	TRBJ1-5	TRBV19	CASRKGLSNQPQHF	TGTGCCTCCCGGAAGGGGCTGAGCAATCAGCCCCAGCATTTT
many	.	TRBJ2-1	TRBV13	CASSERAATFNEQFF	TGTGCCAGCAGCGAGAGGGCCGCCACCTTCAATGAGCAGTTCTTC
.	TRBD1	TRBJ2-3	TRBV18	CASSPVTGVTDTQYF	TGTGCCAGCTCACCCGTGACAGGGGTTACAGATACGCAGTATTTT
.	.	TRBJ1-2	TRBV5-4	CASSLRRETPGGYTF	TGTGCCAGCAGCTTGCGGAGGGAGACCCCCGGGGGCTACACCTTC
.	.	TRBJ1-1	TRBV10-1	CASSWASNTEAFF	TGCGCCAGCTCGTGGGCTTCGAACACTGAAGCTTTCTTT
.	.	TRBJ1-3	TRBV27	CASSPRGGPASGNTIYF	TGTGCCAGCAGTCCCCGGGGGGGGCCGGCCTCTGGAAACACCATATATTTT
once	TRBD1	TRBJ2-1	TRBV4-1	CASTFFGQGYNEQFF	TGCGCCAGCACCTTCTTTGGACAGGGTTACAATGAGCAGTTCTTC
.	.	TRBJ2-1	TRBV5-6	CASSSTGNSYNEQFF	TGTGCCAGCAGCTCTACAGGGAACTCCTACAATGAGCAGTTCTTC
.	TRBD1	TRBJ1-2	TRBV19	CASSIDGRGRNYGYTF	TGTGCCAGTAGTATAGATGGCAGGGGGCGAAACTATGGCTACACCTTC
.	.	TRBJ1-1	TRBV5-1	CASSLVAGLTEAFF	TGCGCCAGCAGCTTGGTGGCAGGGCTCACTGAAGCTTTCTTT
few	.	TRBJ2-7	TRBV11-2	CASSLVGAEQYF	TGTGCCAGCAGCTTAGTAGGGGCCGAGCAGTACTTC
.	.	TRBJ1-1	TRBV27	CASSFGGNTEAFF	TGTGCCAGCAGTTTCGGCGGGAACACTGAAGCTTTCTTT
once	TRBD2	TRBJ2-7	TRBV11-1	CASSYRTSGGYEQYF	TGTGCCAGCAGTTACCGGACTAGCGGGGGGTACGAGCAGTACTTC
.	.	TRBJ2-1	TRBV10-3	CAISDALPSSYNEQFF	TGTGCCATCAGTGATGCTCTTCCCAGCTCCTACAATGAGCAGTTCTTC
.	.	TRBJ1-2	TRBV7-2	CASSQGRGFYGYTF	TGTGCCAGCAGCCAAGGGCGGGGATTCTATGGCTACACCTTC
.	TRBD1	TRBJ1-5	TRBV24-1	CATSDLKGANNQPQHF	TGTGCCACCAGTGATTTGAAGGGGGCTAACAATCAGCCCCAGCATTTT
.	.	TRBJ1-2	TRBV15	CATSRDRGGIYGYTF	TGTGCCACCAGCAGAGATCGTGGGGGGATCTATGGCTACACCTTC
.	.	TRBJ1-6	TRBV5-1	CASSLGSGVSPLHF	TGCGCCAGCAGCTTGGGTTCAGGGGTTTCACCCCTCCACTTT
once	.	TRBJ2-7	TRBV6-5	CATLRGGLEQYF	TGTGCCACCCTAAGGGGGGGGCTGGAGCAGTACTTC
.	TRBD2	TRBJ2-1	TRBV9	CASSVRGDEQFF	TGTGCCAGCAGCGTCCGGGGGGATGAGCAGTTCTTC
once	TRBD2	TRBJ2-3	TRBV19	CASSMAGGLDTQYF	TGTGCCAGTAGTATGGCGGGGGGCTTAGATACGCAGTATTTT
.	.	TRBJ2-3	TRBV7-9	CASSPEGRRITDTQYF	TGTGCCAGCAGCCCCGAGGGGAGGAGAATTACAGATACGCAGTATTTT
.	.	TRBJ2-6	TRBV3-1/TRBV3-2	CASSQLAQGTGANVLTF	TGTGCCAGCAGCCAATTAGCTCAGGGGACTGGGGCCAACGTCCTGACTTTC
.	TRBD1	TRBJ2-2	TRBV5-8	CASSLDGTGGAGELFF	TGTGCCAGCAGCTTGGATGGGACAGGCGGAGCCGGGGAGCTGTTTTTT
.	.	TRBJ2-7	TRBV11-2	CASSLVQGHGEQYF	TGTGCCAGCAGCTTAGTACAGGGCCACGGGGAGCAGTACTTC
.	.	TRBJ1-2	TRBV5-1	CASASEGANYGYTF	TGCGCCAGCGCGTCGGAGGGTGCTAACTATGGCTACACCTTC
.	.	TRBJ1-1	TRBV5-1	CASSFRGAVNTEAFF	TGCGCCAGCAGCTTCCGGGGGGCGGTGAACACTGAAGCTTTCTTT
.	.	TRBJ1-1	TRBV19	CASSKQWKNTEAFF	TGTGCCAGTAGCAAACAGTGGAAGAACACTGAAGCTTTCTTT
once	.	TRBJ1-4	TRBV12-3/TRBV12-4	CASRRNGNEKLFF	TGTGCCAGCAGGAGAAACGGTAATGAAAAACTGTTTTTT
.	.	TRBJ1-1	TRBV7-7	CASSPGPGTEAFF	TGTGCTAGCAGCCCAGGGCCAGGGACTGAAGCTTTCTTT
few	.	TRBJ1-2	TRBV6-4	CASSPGQTLSYGYTF	TGTGCCAGCAGTCCTGGGCAGACCCTCAGCTATGGCTACACCTTC
.	TRBD1	TRBJ1-4	TRBV3-1/TRBV3-2	CASSQGQGFEKLFF	TGTGCCAGCAGCCAGGGACAGGGATTCGAAAAACTGTTTTTT
.	.	TRBJ1-1	TRBV11-2	CASSSSFGAFF	TGTGCCAGCAGCTCGTCCTTCGGAGCTTTCTTT
.	TRBD2	TRBJ2-1	TRBV19	CASSIVAGERNEQFF	TGTGCCAGTAGTATAGTAGCGGGGGAGAGGAATGAGCAGTTCTTC
.	TRBD1	TRBJ1-2	TRBV7-8	CASSLAIGQGNGYTF	TGTGCCAGCAGCTTAGCGATCGGACAGGGGAATGGCTACACCTTC
.	.	TRBJ1-1	TRBV4-1	CASSQGLKGKGTEAFF	TGCGCCAGCAGCCAAGGACTAAAGGGAAAAGGCACTGAAGCTTTCTTT
.	TRBD2	TRBJ2-1	TRBV30	CAWGGDEQFF	TGTGCCTGGGGGGGGGATGAGCAGTTCTTC
.	.	TRBJ1-5	TRBV12-5	CASGPDGEPQHF	TGTGCTAGTGGCCCGGACGGGGAGCCCCAGCATTTT
.	TRBD1	TRBJ1-6	TRBV30	CAWSARQGANSPLHF	TGTGCCTGGAGTGCTCGACAGGGGGCAAATTCACCCCTCCACTTT
.	.	TRBJ1-6	TRBV10-3	CAISEVGDYNSPLHF	TGTGCCATCAGTGAGGTCGGAGATTATAATTCACCCCTCCACTTT
.	TRBD1	TRBJ1-1	TRBV6-5	CASRPGQVGGTEAFF	TGTGCCAGCAGACCGGGACAGGTGGGGGGCACTGAAGCTTTCTTT
few	.	TRBJ1-2	TRBV27	CASSLIGGDGYTF	TGTGCCAGCAGCCTTATAGGAGGGGACGGCTACACCTTC